This passage covers 18 T cell receptor beta chains from one sample sequenced in a study of PD-L1 blockade in urothelial cancer. Produced via immunoSEQ multiplex PCR; TCRdb's table is partial and in-frame only. The profile covers tens of thousands of clones, with 82% appearing a single time and over 7.5% taken by the ten largest. Sequencing used PBMCs, obtained around atezolizumab (anti-PD-L1) treatment. The receptors shown here come from a man between 70 and 80 years old with urothelial cancer.

The chain joins TRBV15 to TRBJ2-7; 10 bases fit TRBD1. The CDR3 contains 15 residues. The germline gives CDR1 LNHNV, CDR2 YYDKDF (reference sequence). Trimming removed 0 bases from V and 7 bases from J; junction bases left unmatched: 6. Here the CDR3 DNA reads TGTGCCACCAGCAGAGACTCCGGGACAGGGGTTGAGCAGTACTTC. It specifies CATSRDSGTGVEQYF.

This clone was counted a single time. The rearrangement uses TRBV10-3 and TRBJ2-2; a weak D match, TRBD1 (6 bases). Trimming cost V 10 bases and J 1 base, with 10 bases left between them. Germline CDR1 ENHRY, CDR2 SYGVKD. The CDR3 totals 13 residues. CDR3 sequence: CATWTENTGELFF. Here the CDR3 DNA reads TGTGCCACCTGGACAGAGAACACCGGGGAGCTGTTTTTT.

This chain connects TRBV4-1 to TRBJ2-7, with 7 nucleotides matching TRBD2. The CDR3 contains 14 residues. Per germline, CDR1 MGHRA and CDR2 YSYEKL. V lost 0 bases and J lost 4; bases outside the gene matches: 3. The CDR3 loop reads CASSQEREQYEQYF. CDR3 bases: TGCGCCAGCAGCCAAGAGCGGGAGCAATACGAGCAGTACTTC.

The chain has TRBV5-6 and TRBJ1-1; 7 bases align to TRBD1. Per the germline V gene, CDR1 is SGHDT and CDR2 is YYEEEE. The CDR3 runs 15 residues. The ends lost 4 bases at V and 3 bases at J; junction bases unmatched: 9. The CDR3 DNA reads TGTGCCAGCAGCCCGGTAGGGGGCCAGGACACTGAAGCTTTCTTT. Its translation: CASSPVGGQDTEAFF. Full variable domain (missing parts from reference TRBV5-6 and TRBJ1-1): DAGVTQSPTHLIKTRGQQVTLRCSPKSGHDTVSWYQQALGQGPQFIFQYYEEEERQRGNFPDRFSGHQFPNYSSELNVNALLLGDSALYLCASSPVGGQDTEAFFGQGTRLTVV.

The rearrangement joins TRBV4-3 to TRBJ2-2; D uncertain. The V and J ends lost 5 bases and 4 bases respectively, with 17 bases between them. CDR3 length equals 16 residues. CDR1 LGHNA and CDR2 YSLEER come from the germline V gene. This chain's CDR3 is CASSYAESEITGELFF. The CDR3 DNA follows: TGCGCCAGCAGCTACGCGGAGTCAGAGATCACCGGGGAGCTGTTTTTT.

As to this clone: Mismatch with germline at one junction end may stem from a read error. The genes are TRBV13 and TRBJ2-7; 7 bases match TRBD1. The CDR3 is made up of 16 amino acids. The germline CDR1 and CDR2 sequences are PRHDT and FYEKMQ (reference sequence). CDR3 protein: CASSQEKSGGIYEQYF. For the CDR3, the DNA is TGCGCCAGCAGCCAGGAAAAGTCAGGGGGAATCTACGAGCAGTACTTC.

The chain has TRBV11-1 and TRBJ2-7; unclear D gene. The CDR3 runs 14 residues. Germline CDR1 is SGHAT and CDR2 is FQDESV (reference sequence). V was clipped by 5 bases and J by 2 bases, with 13 bases between them. The CDR3 spells CASSMTGATYEQYF. The CDR3, as DNA: TGTGCCAGCAGCATGACTGGCGCCACCTACGAGCAGTACTTC. Full variable domain (rest looked up from reference TRBV11-1 and TRBJ2-7): EAEVAQSPRYKITEKSQAVAFWCDPISGHATLYWYRQILGQGPELLVQFQDESVVDDSQLPKDRFSAERLKGVDSTLKIQPAELGDSAMYLCASSMTGATYEQYFGPGTRLTVT.

The chain links TRBV5-4 to TRBJ2-1; TRBD2 matches at 8 bases. The trim removed 4 bases at V and 10 bases at J, leaving 10 bases unmatched. Germline loops: CDR1 SGHNT, CDR2 YYREEE (reference sequence). The CDR3 consists of 14 residues. The CDR3 coding sequence is TGTGCCAGCAGCCCCCAGCGGGGGTACGGCGAGCAGTTCTTC. This encodes CASSPQRGYGEQFF. The variable domain in full, with the rest retrieved from reference TRBV5-4 and TRBJ2-1, is ETGVTQSPTHLIKTRGQQVTLRCSSQSGHNTVSWYQQALGQGPQFIFQYYREEENGRGNFPPRFSGLQFPNYSSELNVNALELDDSALYLCASSPQRGYGEQFFGPGTRLTVL.

In DNA form, the CDR3 reads TGTGCCAGCGGGGGGGAGATCGTCTACGAGTGGCAGTACTTC. Encoded protein: CASGGEIVYEWQYF. The chain uses TRBV6-6 and TRBJ2-7, with TRBD2 matching 7 bases. J gave up 9 bases and V 8 bases, and 16 bases lay outside the gene matches. The CDR3 has 14 amino acids. Germline V gene lookup returns CDR1 MNHNY and CDR2 SVGAGI (reference sequence).

V and J are TRBV4-3 and TRBJ2-1, with 11 bases identical to TRBD2. Germline V gene sequence: CDR1 LGHNA, CDR2 YSLEER. The CDR3 contains 16 residues. With V trimmed by 0 bases and J by 7 bases, 5 bases remained unmatched. The chain's CDR3 is CASSQETSGAWNEQFF. DNA of the CDR3: TGCGCCAGCAGCCAAGAGACTAGCGGGGCTTGGAATGAGCAGTTCTTC.

V is TRBV19 and J is TRBJ2-5; 11 bases agree with TRBD2. Trimming removed 9 bases from V and 3 bases from J; junction bases left unmatched: 3. The CDR3 length is 13 residues. Germline-derived CDR1 and CDR2 are LNHDA and SQIVND (reference sequence). As DNA, the CDR3 is TGTGCCAGCCAGACTAGCGGGGAAGAGACCCAGTACTTC. Protein product: CASQTSGEETQYF.

The chain joins TRBV6-5 to TRBJ2-1; 7 bases fit TRBD1. The CDR3 is made up of 15 amino acids. Trimming at V came to 2 bases and at J to 2 bases, leaving 3 bases not matched to a gene. Germline V gene lookup returns CDR1 MNHEY and CDR2 SVGAGI. The CDR3 DNA reads TGTGCCAGCAGTTACGACAGGGAAGCCTACAATGAGCAGTTCTTC. It specifies CASSYDREAYNEQFF.

This rearrangement joins TRBV4-2 to TRBJ2-4; 14 positions match TRBD2. Germline trimming cut 5 bases from V and 6 bases from J; bases unmatched to any gene: 9. The CDR3 runs 17 residues. Germline V lookup: CDR1 LGHNA, CDR2 YNFKEQ. The CDR3 reads CASSLQTSGRGGNIQYF. In DNA form, the CDR3 reads TGTGCCAGCAGCTTACAGACTAGCGGGAGGGGAGGAAACATTCAGTACTTC.

The V gene is TRBV19, the J gene TRBJ1-6, with D maybe TRBD1 (5 bases). V was pared by 5 bases and J by 7 bases, with 9 bases between. The CDR3 covers 13 residues. Germline values: CDR1 LNHDA, CDR2 SQIVND (reference sequence). CDR3 protein: CASSLRTNSPLHF. CDR3 coding DNA: TGTGCCAGTAGTCTGCGGACAAATTCACCCCTCCACTTT.

The V and J genes are TRBV7-2 and TRBJ2-1; 9 bases fit TRBD2. The CDR3 is 15 residues long. J gave up 0 bases and V 5 bases, and 2 bases lay outside the gene matches. CDR1 is SGHTA and CDR2 is FQGNSA in the germline V gene. In nucleotides, the CDR3 is TGTGCCAGCAGCGGCGGGGGGGGCTCCTACAATGAGCAGTTCTTC. Its translation: CASSGGGGSYNEQFF.

The rearrangement joins TRBV7-3 to TRBJ2-2; D is unclear. The CDR3 spans 12 residues. V shed 5 bases and J shed 6 bases, with 7 bases lying between them. Germline CDR1 is SGHTA and CDR2 is FQGTGA. The chain's CDR3 is CASSPSAGELFF. In nucleotides, the CDR3 is TGTGCCAGCAGCCCGAGCGCCGGGGAGCTGTTTTTT.

There are a few counts of this clone. The chain uses TRBV11-3 and TRBJ2-3; TRBD2 is a possible D gene (7 bases). CDR1 is SGHNT, CDR2 YENEEA, per germline. V was pared by 5 bases and J by 2 bases, with 20 bases between. This CDR3 spans 17 amino acids. CDR3 region: CASSPGGQRYATDTQYF. CDR3 sequence (DNA): TGTGCCAGCAGCCCCGGGGGGCAGAGATATGCCACAGATACGCAGTATTTT.

On this clone itself: This same CDR3 is encoded by further DNA sequences in the sample. The chain links TRBV27 to TRBJ2-1, with TRBD2 matching 9 bases. V was pared by 0 bases and J by 7 bases, with 10 bases of the junction left unmatched. Germline V gives CDR1 MNHEY, CDR2 SMNVEV (reference sequence). The CDR3 is made up of 17 amino acids. In nucleotides, the CDR3 is TGTGCCAGCAGTTTATCCGCTAGCGGGACCTCGATTAATGAGCAGTTCTTC. It encodes CASSLSASGTSINEQFF.